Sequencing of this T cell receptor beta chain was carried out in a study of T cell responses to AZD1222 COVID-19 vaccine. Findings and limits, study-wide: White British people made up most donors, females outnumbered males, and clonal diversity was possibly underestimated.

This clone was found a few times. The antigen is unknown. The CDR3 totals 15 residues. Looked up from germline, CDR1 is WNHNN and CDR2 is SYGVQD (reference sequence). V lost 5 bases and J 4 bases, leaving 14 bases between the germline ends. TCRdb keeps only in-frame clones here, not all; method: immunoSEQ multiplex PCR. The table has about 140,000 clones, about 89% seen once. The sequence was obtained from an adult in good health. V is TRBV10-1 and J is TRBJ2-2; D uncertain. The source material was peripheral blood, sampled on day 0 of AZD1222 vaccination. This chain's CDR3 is CASSRTPKGTGELFF. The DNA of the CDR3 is TGCGCCAGCAGTCGGACCCCGAAAGGCACCGGGGAGCTGTTTTTT.